A selection of T cell receptor beta chains follows, all from one sample in a study of T-cell memory formation after mild COVID-19. TCRdb recomputed calls from the 5' RACE reads with MiXCR, one row per CDR3 protein. The table lists 140,000 or so distinct CDR3 sequences, 15% to 20% of them singletons. Sequencing was carried out using PBMCs or a T cell subset sorted from them (not recorded which). All receptors derive from an adult woman who had mild COVID-19 (a few samples of this study predate the infection). Cell type and time point are not known. CDR3s leave out the opening cysteine and the closing phenylalanine or tryptophan. Fields, in order: J gene, V gene, CDR3 protein.

TRBJ2-3	TRBV11-2	ASSSGQSTDTQY
TRBJ2-1	TRBV20-1	SARDSRYSYNEQF
TRBJ2-1	TRBV7-8	ASNLGVYSYNEQF
TRBJ2-1	TRBV5-5	ASSLGQGIMDNEQF
TRBJ2-1	TRBV24-1	ATSETGQYNEQF
TRBJ2-1	TRBV6-2/TRBV6-3	ASSYEAHNEQF
TRBJ2-3	TRBV3-1	ASSPRGKVSTDTQY
TRBJ1-1	TRBV4-3	ASSQDTGQSPIEAF
TRBJ1-2	TRBV15	ATSRPPPGGGYT
TRBJ2-2	TRBV5-1	ASSLGQGHTGELF
TRBJ2-7	TRBV3-1	ASSQGREGTTSFYEQY
TRBJ2-3	TRBV12-3/TRBV12-4	ASSLSRLAGSSTDTQY
TRBJ1-1	TRBV5-1	ASSLELGTEAF
TRBJ2-7	TRBV6-1	ASSRGRSSYEQY
TRBJ2-1	TRBV5-1	ASSQGPSGSYNEQF
TRBJ2-7	TRBV6-2/TRBV6-3	ASSEPVTSSIYEQY
TRBJ2-7	TRBV29-1	SVVQERSYVSYEQY
TRBJ2-3	TRBV5-5	ASSSGLAGGEDTQY
TRBJ2-7	TRBV12-3/TRBV12-4	ASSLGQGSHEQY
TRBJ2-5	TRBV7-8	ASSLLESGGSETQY
TRBJ2-7	TRBV9	ASSAGQTSSYEQY
TRBJ2-7	TRBV5-1	ASSSTGTGYSGEQY